This note documents a single T cell receptor (beta chain) sequence. Its recognized antigen is unknown. No qualities accompany the bases; no much larger clone lies one base away. The sample originates from a study of post-analysis software for immune sequencing data (dated by TCRdb to 2013 to 2016). Context from the whole study: The recorded disease courses included relapsing-remitting, secondary progressive and progressive-relapsing multiple sclerosis, and some patients had no subtype annotation. Patient repertoires were compared against over ten previously published healthy control repertoires from donors aged roughly 6 to 26 years. A subset of samples was prepared in parallel using single-end sample barcoding, then pooled and co-amplified after Illumina adapter ligation. General study outcomes and caveats: Direct clustering with F measure showed strong co-clustering of samples prepared in the same batch, prompting a batch-effect correction. The multiple sclerosis patient group was slightly younger than the control group. Normalized Chao1 diversity was significantly lower in multiple sclerosis patients than controls, suggesting substantial peripheral T-cell clonal expansion.

Library preparation employed PCR. These reads were obtained on an Illumina HiSeq 2500. To reduce PCR and sequencing biases, unique molecular identifiers were incorporated into the TCR beta cDNA libraries. Roughly 0.5 million cDNA molecules were obtained per 1 to 10 million input T cells, so each molecule approximated one T cell. The patient libraries were prepared and sequenced using the same protocol as the earlier healthy control dataset. Samples belonging to the same batch were prepared together, multiplexed and sequenced on a shared HiSeq lane. Per the authors' processing: MIGEC handled the raw barcoded reads, throwing out single-read molecular identifier groups before consensus assembly and CDR3 extraction. VDJtools was used for post-analysis of the clonotype tables, with diversity normalized by down-sampling every dataset to the smallest sample size. In repertoire overlap clustering, CDR3 amino acid sequences, but not nucleotide sequences, were matched to correct batch-related cross-sample contamination. The public reads were run again by TCRdb, first through fastp at Q25 and then through MiXCR, and only productive beta chains were kept. For every CDR3 protein sequence, its rows merge into one entry that carries the most common genes and DNA. The V and J calls come from TCRdb's annotation, not from the publication. In this sample the table shows about 400,000 distinct CDR3 sequences, 30% to 45% of which occur a single time. The ten top clones hold roughly an eighth of the sample.

TCR beta repertoires were profiled from peripheral blood of 13 young patients with multiple sclerosis to demonstrate the VDJtools post-analysis software. The multiple sclerosis patients were children and adolescents ranging in age from roughly 6 to 15 years. The receptor comes from a girl aged 10 to 17 with multiple sclerosis. The sequencing sample was made of blood.

The CDR3 protein is CVSSLELYTDEQFF. The base sequence is TGTGTTAGCAGCTTAGAACTTTACACCGATGAGCAGTTCTTC. The V and J genes are TRBV7-7 and TRBJ2-1; no D gene call is confident. Based on the germline V gene (reference sequence), the CDR1 and CDR2 sequences are SSHAT and FNYEAQ. There are 14 amino acids in the CDR3, from cysteine to phenylalanine inclusive. The sequence is cut down to CDR3 DNA, 42 bases in frame from base 1.